These 18 T cell receptor beta chains were sequenced from one sample in a study of T-cell memory formation after mild COVID-19. One entry per CDR3 protein, called by TCRdb with MiXCR from the 5' RACE reads. Of roughly 400,000 distinct CDR3 sequences listed, about a sixth are singletons. What was sequenced was PBMCs or a T cell subset sorted from them (not recorded which). These receptors came from a man in his late teens or twenties who had mild COVID-19 (a few samples of this study predate the infection). Cell type and time point are not known.

This clonotype has just a few counts. The chain has TRBV24-1 and TRBJ2-5; D may be TRBD2 (5 bases). The germline V gene encodes CDR1 KGHDR and CDR2 SFDVKD. V dropped 9 bases and J dropped 1 base, with 11 bases sitting between them. The CDR3 spans 13 residues. The CDR3 reads CATSPGTQETQYF. CDR3 nucleotide sequence: TGTGCCACCTCACCGGGAACCCAAGAGACCCAGTACTTC.

The rearrangement links TRBV10-3 to TRBJ2-5; D may be TRBD2 (5 bases). This CDR3 region has 14 residues. V was shortened by 0 bases and J by 4 bases, with 9 bases between the two germline ends. Germline-derived CDR1 and CDR2 are ENHRY and SYGVKD. The CDR3 nucleotides read TGTGCCATCAGTGAGTCCGCTAGCCCAGAGACCCAGTACTTC. This gives the protein CAISESASPETQYF.

The chain links TRBV9 to TRBJ1-1, with 9 bases aligning to TRBD1. CDR1 and CDR2 (germline): SGDLS, YYNGEE. V dropped 4 bases and J dropped 5; count of bases not matched to a gene: 6. The CDR3 covers 14 residues. The CDR3 nucleotides are TGTGCCAGCAGCCAGGGACAGGGCGGGACTGAAGCTTTCTTT. Translating gives CASSQGQGGTEAFF.

There are a few counts of this clonotype. V is TRBV6-6 and J is TRBJ2-5, with D possibly matching TRBD2 (5 bases). Deletions cut 6 bases from V and 0 bases from J, with 11 bases between. This CDR3 spans 14 amino acids. Germline values: CDR1 MNHNY, CDR2 SVGAGI (reference sequence). The CDR3 is CASRGWTYQETQYF. The CDR3 DNA is TGTGCCAGCAGGGGATGGACTTACCAAGAGACCCAGTACTTC.

The chain has TRBV6-5 and TRBJ1-3; a weak D match, TRBD1 (5 bases). The V gene's germline CDR1 is MNHEY and CDR2 SVGAGI. The V end was cut by 1 base, the J end by 2 bases, with 12 bases between. CDR3 length: 16 amino acids. This chain's CDR3 is CASSYLGRWAGNTIYF. In DNA form, the CDR3 reads TGTGCCAGCAGTTACTTGGGGCGCTGGGCTGGAAACACCATATATTTT.

The genes are TRBV9 and TRBJ1-1; D is unresolved. Between the trimmed V and J ends, which lost 3 bases and 7 bases, there was a span of 13 bases. The CDR3 loop spans 13 amino acids. CDR1 and CDR2 (germline): SGDLS, YYNGEE. The CDR3 sequence: CASSAPGPDEAFF. CDR3 nucleotide sequence: TGTGCCAGCAGCGCTCCGGGTCCTGATGAAGCTTTCTTT.

The sample holds a few counts of this clonotype. V and J are TRBV7-2 and TRBJ2-7; no reliable D call. Germline V lookup: CDR1 SGHTA, CDR2 FQGNSA. The CDR3 contains 15 residues. Trimming removed 0 bases at V and 6 bases at J, with 15 bases between. The CDR3 sequence is CASSLAKGSVCEQYV. The CDR3 DNA is TGTGCCAGCAGCTTAGCCAAAGGGTCCGTGTGCGAGCAGTACGTC.

Only a few counts were recorded for this clonotype. The gene calls are TRBV6-6 and TRBJ2-1; 10 bases align to TRBD2. CDR3 length: 18 amino acids. Losses at the gene ends were 2 bases for V and 1 base for J; bases not matched to a gene: 8. In germline, CDR1 is MNHNY, CDR2 SVGAGI (reference sequence). The CDR3 is CASSYPRLAGRSYNEQFF. The CDR3 nucleotides are TGTGCCAGCAGTTACCCGCGACTAGCGGGCCGATCCTACAATGAGCAGTTCTTC.

This clonotype was recorded a few times. The CDR3, as DNA: TGCAGTGCTAGGGGACTAGCGGGTCGCAGCTCCTACAATGAGCAGTTCTTC. It yields the protein CSARGLAGRSSYNEQFF. V gene TRBV20-1 combines with J gene TRBJ2-1; TRBD2 matches at 12 bases. With V trimmed by 3 bases and J by 0 bases, 6 bases remained unmatched. The CDR3 totals 17 residues. The germline V gene encodes CDR1 DFQATT and CDR2 SNEGSKA (reference sequence).

This clonotype was seen a few times. This chain links TRBV7-2 with TRBJ2-5; 10 bases are shared with TRBD2. The germline V gene has CDR1 SGHTA and CDR2 FQGNSA. The CDR3 sequence is 18 residues long. V lost 1 base, J lost 3 bases, and 11 bases stayed unmatched. The CDR3 DNA is TGTGCCAGCAGCTTAGACCCCCGTCCTAGCGGGGGCAAAGAGACCCAGTACTTC. This gives the protein CASSLDPRPSGGKETQYF.

The chain joins TRBV6-1 to TRBJ1-1; perhaps TRBD1 as D (5 bases). V dropped 8 bases and J dropped 0 bases, with 10 bases sitting between them. Germline-derived CDR1 and CDR2 are MNHNS and SASEGT. The CDR3 runs to 13 residues. CDR3 nucleotide sequence: TGTGCCAGCGTCGGGGGACTGAACACTGAAGCTTTCTTT. Its translation is CASVGGLNTEAFF.

This clonotype was observed a few times. The V gene is TRBV12-3 or TRBV12-4, the J gene TRBJ2-7, with D uncertain. The V gene lost 5 bases and the J gene lost 6 bases, with 14 bases spanning the gap. CDR3 length: 13 residues. The chain's CDR3 is CASSLSPVAEQYF. The CDR3 region has the DNA TGTGCCAGCAGTCTATCCCCCGTCGCCGAGCAGTACTTC.

This clonotype was seen more than once but under ten times. V and J are TRBV7-9 and TRBJ1-2, with D unclear. This CDR3 comprises 13 residues. V was clipped by 4 bases and J by 7 bases, with 13 bases between them. Looked up from germline, CDR1 is SEHNR and CDR2 is FQNEAQ (reference sequence). As DNA, the CDR3 is TGTGCCAGCAGCTCGCGCCCAGACGGTGGCTACACCTTC. Translated, it gives CASSSRPDGGYTF.

This clonotype came up a few times. This chain connects TRBV4-3 to TRBJ2-3, with D hard to call. The CDR3 is 15 amino acids. Germline V gives CDR1 LGHNA, CDR2 YSLEER. V was clipped by 0 bases and J by 2 bases, with 9 bases between them. The CDR3: CASSQDREATDTQYF. The CDR3 region has the DNA TGCGCCAGCAGCCAAGATCGAGAAGCCACAGATACGCAGTATTTT.

DNA of the CDR3: TGCGCCAGCAGCCAAGATCATTGGGCAGTGGGTCAGCCCCAGCATTTT. Protein product: CASSQDHWAVGQPQHF. The chain combines TRBV4-1 with TRBJ1-5; D remains ambiguous. This CDR3 has 16 amino acids. V was cut by 0 bases and J by 6 bases, with 15 bases left in between. Germline loops: CDR1 MGHRA, CDR2 YSYEKL.

This clonotype came up a few times. The genes are TRBV18 and TRBJ2-7; no definite D call. The CDR3 extends over 15 amino acids. V was clipped by 3 bases and J by 2 bases, with 14 bases between them. Germline CDR1 reads KGHSH; CDR2 reads LQKENI. CDR3 in DNA: TGTGCCAGCTCACCTGAAATGTCCCATCCCTACGAGCAGTACTTC. This gives the protein CASSPEMSHPYEQYF.

The chain links TRBV20-1 to TRBJ1-2, with D perhaps matching TRBD1 (6 bases). This CDR3 has 13 residues. Germline V gene sequence: CDR1 DFQATT, CDR2 SNEGSKA (reference sequence). V was pared by 2 bases and J by 12 bases, with 19 bases between. CDR3 sequence: CSARQGWSAGDTF. CDR3 bases: TGCAGTGCTAGACAGGGGTGGTCCGCTGGGGACACCTTC.

This clonotype was observed a few times. This chain connects TRBV11-2 to TRBJ2-2, with D possibly TRBD1 on 5 matching bases. Per the germline V gene, CDR1 is SGHAT and CDR2 is FQNNGV. The length of the CDR3 is 14 residues. The V end was cut by 6 bases, the J end by 0 bases, with 8 bases between. The CDR3 sequence is CASRQVANTGELFF. In DNA form, the CDR3 reads TGTGCCAGCAGACAGGTCGCGAACACCGGGGAGCTGTTTTTT.